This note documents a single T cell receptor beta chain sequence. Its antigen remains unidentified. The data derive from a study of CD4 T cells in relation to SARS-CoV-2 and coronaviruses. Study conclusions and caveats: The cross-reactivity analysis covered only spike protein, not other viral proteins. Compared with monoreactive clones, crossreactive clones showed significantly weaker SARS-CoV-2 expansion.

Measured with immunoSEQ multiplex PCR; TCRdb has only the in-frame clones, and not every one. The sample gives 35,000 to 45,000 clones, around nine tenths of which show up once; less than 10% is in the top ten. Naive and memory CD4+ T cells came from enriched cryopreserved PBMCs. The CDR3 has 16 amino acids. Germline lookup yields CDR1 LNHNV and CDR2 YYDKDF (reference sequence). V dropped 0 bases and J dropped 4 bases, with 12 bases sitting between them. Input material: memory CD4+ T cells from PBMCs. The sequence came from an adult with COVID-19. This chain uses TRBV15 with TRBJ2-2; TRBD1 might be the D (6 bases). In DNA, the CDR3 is TGTGCCACCAGCAGAGATGGGACAAGAGCCACCGGGGAGCTGTTTTTT. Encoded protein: CATSRDGTRATGELFF.